The present T cell receptor (beta chain) was sequenced within a study of neurological immune-mediated disorders. About the research overall: About 90% of the roughly 34 multiple sclerosis patients had relapsing-remitting disease; 3 had secondary progressive.

The method for making cDNA was 5'RACE, and it used 10-nucleotide random UMIs. A single run covered 15-18 subjects with over 180 million TCR-beta sequences. Each CDR3 protein gets one entry after TCRdb re-called the 5' RACE reads with MiXCR. This sample has 55,000 to 70,000 distinct CDR3 sequences, with 4% to 6% found just once. The unsorted libraries originated from 2 million PBMCs kept at -80 C. V was cut by 4 bases and J by 1 base, with 9 bases left in between. The CDR3 is 15 amino acids. CDR1 is SGDLS and CDR2 is YYNGEE in the germline V gene. This clonotype was picked up many times. Sequenced: PBMCs. J is TRBJ2-6 and V is TRBV9, with a tentative D call TRBD1 (5 bases). This sequence was found in a woman aged 45-59 years with multiple sclerosis. Here the CDR3 DNA reads TGTGCCAGCAGCCCTCCAGGGTCTGGGGCCAACGTCCTGACTTTC. It yields the protein CASSPPGSGANVLTF.